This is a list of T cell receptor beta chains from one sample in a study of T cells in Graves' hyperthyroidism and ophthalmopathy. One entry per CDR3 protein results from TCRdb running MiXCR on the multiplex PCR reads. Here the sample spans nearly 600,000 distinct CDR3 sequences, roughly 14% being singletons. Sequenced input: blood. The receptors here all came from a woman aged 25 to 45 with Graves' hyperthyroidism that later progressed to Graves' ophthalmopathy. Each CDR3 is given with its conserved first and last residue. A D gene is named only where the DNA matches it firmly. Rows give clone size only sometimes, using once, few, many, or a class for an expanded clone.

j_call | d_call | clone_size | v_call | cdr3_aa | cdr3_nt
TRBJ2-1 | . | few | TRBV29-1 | CSFRGFHNEQFF | TGCAGCTTTAGGGGATTCCACAATGAGCAGTTCTTC
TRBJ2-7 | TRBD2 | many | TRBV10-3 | CAISELTSGTYEQYF | TGTGCCATCAGTGAGCTCACTAGCGGTACCTACGAGCAGTACTTC
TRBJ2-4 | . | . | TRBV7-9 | CASSLDLDGIQYF | TGTGCCAGCAGCTTAGATCTAGACGGCATTCAGTACTTC
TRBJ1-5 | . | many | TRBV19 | CASSIVRGGRQPQHF | TGTGCCAGTAGTATAGTTAGAGGTGGTAGGCAGCCCCAGCATTTT
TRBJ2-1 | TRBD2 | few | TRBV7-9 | CATIFSSGDEQFF | TGTGCCACCATCTTTTCTAGCGGGGACGAGCAGTTCTTC
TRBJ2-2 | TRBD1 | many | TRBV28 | CASSPSPGQGAGELFF | TGTGCCAGCAGTCCATCGCCGGGACAGGGGGCCGGGGAGCTGTTTTTT
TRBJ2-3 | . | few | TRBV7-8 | CASSLGGTLKDTQYF | TGTGCCAGCAGCTTAGGCGGGACCCTTAAAGATACGCAGTATTTT
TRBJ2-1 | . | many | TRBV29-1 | CSVDFAGNEQFF | TGCAGCGTTGATTTTGCGGGGAATGAGCAGTTCTTC
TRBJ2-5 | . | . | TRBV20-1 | CSANRRGQVEETQYF | TGCAGTGCTAACCGCAGGGGTCAGGTGGAAGAGACCCAGTACTTC
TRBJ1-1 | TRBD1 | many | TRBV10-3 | CAISESTGRGTEAFF | TGTGCCATCAGTGAGTCGACAGGGCGAGGAACTGAAGCTTTCTTT
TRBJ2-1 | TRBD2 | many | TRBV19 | CASSGDSGGSYNEQFF | TGTGCCAGTAGTGGAGATTCGGGGGGCTCCTACAATGAGCAGTTCTTC
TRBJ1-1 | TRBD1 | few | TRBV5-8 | CASSLAPRGQVGTEAFF | TGTGCCAGCAGCTTGGCACCCAGGGGGCAAGTAGGTACTGAAGCTTTCTTT
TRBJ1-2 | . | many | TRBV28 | CASSLSQVNYGYTF | TGTGCCAGCAGTTTAAGCCAGGTTAACTATGGCTACACCTTC
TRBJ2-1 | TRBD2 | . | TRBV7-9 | CASSFLAGVSNEQFF | TGTGCCAGCAGCTTTTTAGCGGGAGTTAGCAATGAGCAGTTCTTC
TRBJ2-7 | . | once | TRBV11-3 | CASSSNPLYEQYF | TGTGCCAGCAGCTCTAATCCCCTTTACGAGCAGTACTTC
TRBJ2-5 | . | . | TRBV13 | CASSPIPPETQYF | TGTGCCAGCAGCCCTATTCCCCCGGAGACCCAGTACTTC
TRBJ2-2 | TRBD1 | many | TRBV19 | CASMWTGERGTGELFF | TGTGCCAGTATGTGGACAGGGGAACGCGGGACCGGGGAGCTGTTTTTT
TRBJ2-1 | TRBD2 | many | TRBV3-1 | CASSPQGSSGLDEQFF | TGTGCCAGCAGCCCTCAAGGGTCTAGCGGACTGGATGAGCAGTTCTTC
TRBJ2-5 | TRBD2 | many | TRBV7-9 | CASSKSGVNQETQYF | TGTGCCAGCAGCAAAAGCGGGGTAAACCAAGAGACCCAGTACTTC
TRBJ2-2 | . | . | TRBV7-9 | CASSPSKGLENTGELFF | TGTGCCAGCAGCCCATCTAAGGGGTTGGAGAACACCGGGGAGCTGTTTTTT
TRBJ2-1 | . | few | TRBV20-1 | CSAREGFNEQFF | TGCAGTGCTAGAGAGGGATTCAATGAGCAGTTCTTC
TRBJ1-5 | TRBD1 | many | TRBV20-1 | CSAVYGTGGFQPQHF | TGCAGTGCTGTCTATGGGACAGGGGGCTTTCAGCCCCAGCATTTT
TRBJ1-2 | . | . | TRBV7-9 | CASSLNSQERGDYGYTF | TGTGCCAGCAGCTTGAACTCACAGGAACGGGGGGACTATGGCTACACCTTC
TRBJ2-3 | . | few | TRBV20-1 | CSARSRLVASTDTQYF | TGCAGTGCTAGAAGTAGACTAGTGGCTAGCACAGATACGCAGTATTTT
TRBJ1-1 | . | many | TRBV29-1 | CSVMGTPDTEAFF | TGCAGTGTGATGGGGACTCCGGACACTGAAGCTTTCTTT
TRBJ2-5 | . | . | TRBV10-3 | CAISEGVVGVTQYF | TGTGCCATCAGTGAGGGGGTAGTCGGTGTGACCCAGTACTTC
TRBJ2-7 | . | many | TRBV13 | CASSFLGEQYF | TGTGCCAGCAGCTTCCTCGGGGAGCAGTACTTC
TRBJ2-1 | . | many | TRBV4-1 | CASSPRRHNEQFF | TGCGCCAGCAGCCCTCGCCGACACAATGAGCAGTTCTTC
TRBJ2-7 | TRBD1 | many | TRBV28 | CASSTPGQGVLWEQYF | TGTGCCAGCAGTACTCCGGGACAGGGGGTCCTTTGGGAGCAGTACTTC
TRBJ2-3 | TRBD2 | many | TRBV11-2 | CASNPGLAGVTDTQYF | TGTGCCAGCAACCCGGGCCTAGCGGGAGTTACAGATACGCAGTATTTT
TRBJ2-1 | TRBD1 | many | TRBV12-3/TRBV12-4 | CASRALGQINNEQFF | TGTGCCAGCAGGGCTTTGGGACAGATCAACAATGAGCAGTTCTTC
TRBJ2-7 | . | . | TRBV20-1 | CSAVVSGPYEQYF | TGCAGTGCTGTAGTCAGCGGCCCCTACGAGCAGTACTTC
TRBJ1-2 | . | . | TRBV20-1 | CSARDHNYGYTF | TGCAGTGCTAGAGATCACAACTATGGCTACACCTTC
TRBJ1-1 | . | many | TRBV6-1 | CASNKHRNTEAFF | TGTGCCAGCAATAAGCACAGAAACACTGAAGCTTTCTTT
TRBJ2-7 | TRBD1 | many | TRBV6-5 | CASSYSETGSYEQYF | TGTGCCAGCAGTTACTCGGAGACAGGGTCCTACGAGCAGTACTTC
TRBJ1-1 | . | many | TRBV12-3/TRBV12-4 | CASRLEANTEAFF | TGTGCCAGCAGGTTAGAGGCGAACACTGAAGCTTTCTTT
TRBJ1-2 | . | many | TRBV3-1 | CASSQERRRINYGYTF | TGTGCCAGCAGCCAGGAGAGACGGAGAATTAACTATGGCTACACCTTC
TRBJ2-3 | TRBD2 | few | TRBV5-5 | CASSWTSGEGDTQYF | TGTGCCAGCAGCTGGACAAGCGGGGAGGGAGATACGCAGTATTTT
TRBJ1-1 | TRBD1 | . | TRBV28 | CAISVGQGSGDTEAFF | TGTGCCATCAGCGTGGGACAGGGGTCGGGGGACACTGAAGCTTTCTTT
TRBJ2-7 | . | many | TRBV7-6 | CASSYRDTPYEQYF | TGTGCCAGCAGTTACCGGGACACCCCCTACGAGCAGTACTTC
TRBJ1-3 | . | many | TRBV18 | CASSPGRLSGNTIYF | TGTGCCAGCTCACCGGGACGGCTCTCTGGAAACACCATATATTTT
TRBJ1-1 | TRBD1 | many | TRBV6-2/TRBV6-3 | CASSYPGQGNTEAFF | TGTGCCAGCAGCTACCCGGGACAGGGTAACACTGAAGCTTTCTTT
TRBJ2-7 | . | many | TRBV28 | CASSLQSYEQYF | TGTGCCAGCAGTTTACAATCGTACGAGCAGTACTTC
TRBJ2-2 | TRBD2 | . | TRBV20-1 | CSAPERLATGELFF | TGCAGTGCCCCGGAGAGACTAGCGACCGGGGAGCTGTTTTTT
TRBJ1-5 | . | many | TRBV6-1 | CASSEGPLRQPQHF | TGTGCCAGCAGTGAAGGCCCTCTTCGGCAGCCCCAGCATTTT
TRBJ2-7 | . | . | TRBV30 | CAWSVTGVGNSYEQYF | TGTGCCTGGAGTGTTACCGGGGTCGGCAACTCCTACGAGCAGTACTTC
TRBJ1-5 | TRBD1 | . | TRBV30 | CAWRGQGSNQPQHF | TGTGCCTGGAGGGGACAGGGGAGCAATCAGCCCCAGCATTTT
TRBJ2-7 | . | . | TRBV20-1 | CSAPLGMREPYF | TGCAGTGCCCCTCTAGGGATGAGGGAGCCGTACTTC